Presented here are 22 T cell receptor beta chains from one specimen sequenced in a study of blood T cell repertoires in COVID-19. Assay used: immunoSEQ multiplex PCR; TCRdb lists only in-frame clones, some missing. Here the sample spans about 150,000 clones, around 90% being singletons. Sequences were obtained from peripheral blood. Receptor source: a man between 60 and 70 years old with acute or convalescent COVID-19.

CDR3 loop: CATSRDRRGAGTGSDEQFF. As DNA, the CDR3 is TGTGCCACCAGCAGAGATCGTCGGGGAGCGGGGACAGGGTCGGATGAGCAGTTCTTC. The chain is built from TRBV15 and TRBJ2-1; 9 positions agree with TRBD1. CDR1 and CDR2 from the germline V gene are LNHNV and YYDKDF (reference sequence). The CDR3 covers 19 residues. V lost 0 bases to trimming and J lost 8 bases; unmatched junction nucleotides: 17.

V usage is TRBV6-5 and J usage is TRBJ1-1; TRBD1 might be the D (6 bases). The CDR3 runs to 16 residues. Per germline, CDR1 MNHEY and CDR2 SVGAGI. Trimming took off 2 bases at V and 3 bases at J, with 16 bases between the two ends. The CDR3: CASSYIRGRRDTEAFF. CDR3 DNA sequence: TGTGCCAGCAGTTACATCAGGGGTAGACGGGACACTGAAGCTTTCTTT.

The rearrangement uses TRBV19 and TRBJ2-2; 7 nucleotides line up with TRBD1. The length of the CDR3 is 13 residues. V gave up 8 bases and J gave up 5 bases; unmatched junction bases: 5. From germline, CDR1 is LNHDA and CDR2 SQIVND (reference sequence). CDR3 in amino acids: CASGTGVTGELFF. The CDR3 DNA follows: TGTGCCAGTGGCACAGGGGTAACCGGGGAGCTGTTTTTT.

With regard to this clone: Other DNA sequences in this sample translate to the same CDR3. The chain combines TRBV5-1 with TRBJ1-1; 8 nucleotides align to TRBD1. The V segment lost 4 bases and the J segment 2 bases; nucleotides outside the gene matches: 4. The CDR3 length is 14 residues. Per germline, CDR1 SGHRS and CDR2 YFSETQ. Here the CDR3 reads CASSGQGANTEAFF. The CDR3 coding sequence is TGCGCCAGCAGCGGGCAGGGGGCTAACACTGAAGCTTTCTTT. Supplemented by reference TRBV5-1 and TRBJ1-1, the full variable domain reads KAGVTQTPRYLIKTRGQQVTLSCSPISGHRSVSWYQQTPGQGLQFLFEYFSETQRNKGNFPGRFSGRQFSNSRSEMNVSTLELGDSALYLCASSGQGANTEAFFGQGTRLTVV.

V usage is TRBV2 and J usage is TRBJ1-1; 7 bases are shared with TRBD1. CDR1 is SNHLY, CDR2 FYNNEI, per germline. This CDR3 is built from 14 residues. The J segment lost 1 base and the V segment lost 4 bases, leaving 3 bases of the junction unmatched. CDR3 sequence (DNA): TGTGCCAGCAGTGCAAGGGGGCCGAACACTGAAGCTTTCTTT. Protein product: CASSARGPNTEAFF.

The J gene is TRBJ2-2, the V gene TRBV7-3, with TRBD2 identical over 10 bases. The ends lost 4 bases at V and 8 bases at J; junction bases unmatched: 4. Germline-derived CDR1 and CDR2 are SGHTA and FQGTGA. There are 14 residues in the CDR3. The CDR3 coding sequence is TGTGCCAGCAGCTCCGGACTAGCGGTTGGGGAGCTGTTTTTT. This encodes CASSSGLAVGELFF.

V usage is TRBV30 and J usage is TRBJ1-1; 7 bases align to TRBD1. V dropped 7 bases and J dropped 3; count of bases not matched to a gene: 11. There are 14 residues in the CDR3. Germline V CDR1 and CDR2: GTSNPN, SVGIG (reference sequence). CDR3 in amino acids: CALDRQGSYTEAFF. DNA for the CDR3: TGTGCCTTGGATAGACAGGGATCGTACACTGAAGCTTTCTTT.

The chain employs TRBV25-1 and TRBJ1-1; TRBD1 matches 8 bases. Germline V gene sequence: CDR1 MGHDK, CDR2 SYGVNS. CDR3 length equals 15 residues. The V gene end was trimmed by 1 base and the J gene end by 5 bases; junction bases not matched to a gene: 6. The CDR3 nucleotides are TGTGCCAGCAGTGAATCTGGGACAGGTCAAACTGAAGCTTTCTTT. Encoded protein: CASSESGTGQTEAFF.

The chain couples TRBV9 to TRBJ2-7; 8 bases are a match to TRBD1. CDR1 is SGDLS, CDR2 YYNGEE, per germline. This CDR3 has 14 residues. J was trimmed by 6 bases and V by 4 bases; bases with no gene match: 9. The CDR3 loop reads CASSFRQGPGEQYF. The CDR3 DNA reads as TGTGCCAGCAGCTTCCGACAGGGGCCGGGCGAGCAGTACTTC.

The V call is TRBV30, the J call TRBJ1-2; 9 positions match TRBD1. There are 13 residues in the CDR3. V dropped 0 bases and J dropped 8; count of bases not matched to a gene: 4. Per germline, CDR1 GTSNPN and CDR2 SVGIG (reference sequence). This CDR3 is CAWSVQGAWGYTF. Written as DNA, the CDR3 is TGTGCCTGGAGTGTACAGGGGGCGTGGGGCTACACCTTC. Based on the CDR3 plus reference TRBV30 and TRBJ1-2, the full variable domain is SQTIHQWPATLVQPVGSPLSLECTVEGTSNPNLYWYRQAAGRGLQLLFYSVGIGQISSEVPQNLSASRPQDRQFILSSKKLLLSDSGFYLCAWSVQGAWGYTFGSGTRLTVV.

The rearrangement joins TRBV5-1 to TRBJ1-2, with 8 bases matching TRBD1. In germline, CDR1 is SGHRS, CDR2 YFSETQ. The J segment lost 6 bases and the V segment lost 0 bases, leaving 10 bases of the junction unmatched. The CDR3 is 16 amino acids. CDR3 nucleotides: TGCGCCAGCAGCTTGGCCGCGGACAGGGCAGACCATGGCTACACCTTC. Its protein product is CASSLAADRADHGYTF.

The table lists this clone with a count of one. CDR3 DNA: TGTGCCAGCAGTCCCACCTCGTGGACTAGCGGGGGGTTGAACACCGGGGAGCTGTTTTTT. This gives the protein CASSPTSWTSGGLNTGELFF. The chain combines TRBV6-6 with TRBJ2-2, with 14 bases matching TRBD2. Unmatched junction bases numbered 12, after V lost 5 bases and J lost 1 base. The CDR3 totals 20 residues. Germline values: CDR1 MNHNY, CDR2 SVGAGI (reference sequence).

This clone was observed once. The J gene is TRBJ2-2, the V gene TRBV19; D is perhaps TRBD1 (5 bases). Germline CDR1 LNHDA, CDR2 SQIVND (reference sequence). The V gene lost 6 bases and the J gene lost 6 bases, with 14 bases spanning the gap. The CDR3 spans 14 residues. CDR3 coding DNA: TGTGCCAGTAGATCCCCTCAGGGTTCCGGGGAGCTGTTTTTT. Residues: CASRSPQGSGELFF.

The chain is built from TRBV24-1 and TRBJ2-5; 8 bases fit TRBD1. Per germline, CDR1 KGHDR and CDR2 SFDVKD. With V trimmed by 9 bases and J by 5 bases, 13 bases remained unmatched. CDR3 length: 15 amino acids. CDR3 loop: CATSVGAGGIETQYF. The CDR3 region has the DNA TGTGCCACCTCAGTGGGGGCAGGGGGCATCGAGACCCAGTACTTC.

The rearrangement links TRBV9 to TRBJ2-1; perhaps TRBD1 as D (6 bases). V was trimmed by 2 bases and J by 13 bases, leaving 22 bases between them. Germline CDR1 is SGDLS and CDR2 is YYNGEE. This CDR3 is 15 amino acids long. The CDR3 nucleotides are TGTGCCAGCAGCGTCCGGGACACCAAGGGAAACGAACAGTTCTTC. It yields the protein CASSVRDTKGNEQFF.

This clone was found a few times. The chain is built from TRBV7-9 and TRBJ1-2; 11 positions match TRBD1. Germline V gives CDR1 SEHNR, CDR2 FQNEAQ (reference sequence). V shed 4 bases, J shed 4 bases, and the junction held 8 bases outside the gene matches. The CDR3 extends over 16 amino acids. CDR3 in DNA: TGTGCCAGCAGCTCCTGGACAGGGGGCGCAGGCTATGGCTACACCTTC. It yields the protein CASSSWTGGAGYGYTF.

Only a few counts were recorded for this clone. The V gene is TRBV6-5, the J gene TRBJ2-7, with D possibly being TRBD1 (6 bases). The CDR3 has 15 amino acids. CDR1 and CDR2 from the germline V gene are MNHEY and SVGAGI. Between the trimmed V and J ends, which lost 6 bases and 3 bases, there was a span of 18 bases. For the CDR3, the DNA is TGTGCCAGCAGCTACGAAGGGACATTCCGCTACGAGCAGTACTTC. Protein: CASSYEGTFRYEQYF.

The chain recombines TRBV2 with TRBJ1-5; 10 bases map to TRBD1. Trimming cost V 3 bases and J 2 bases; bases outside gene matches: 1. There are 15 residues in the CDR3. Per germline, CDR1 SNHLY and CDR2 FYNNEI. As DNA, the CDR3 is TGTGCCAGCAGTGACGGGACAGGGGGCAATCAGCCCCAGCATTTT. It codes for CASSDGTGGNQPQHF.

J is TRBJ1-5 and V is TRBV6-6, with 7 nucleotides matching TRBD1. Germline V CDR1 and CDR2: MNHNY, SVGAGI (reference sequence). After removal of 5 bases from V and 6 bases from J, the junction contained 10 bases not matched to a gene. This CDR3 comprises 15 residues. The CDR3 DNA is TGTGCCAGCAGTACCCCGCAGGGGGGTGCTCAGCCCCAGCATTTT. Translated: CASSTPQGGAQPQHF.

CDR3 nucleotide sequence: TGTGCCAGCAGTTACTCGACGGGACAGTTCTACGAGCAGTACTTC. It yields the protein CASSYSTGQFYEQYF. This rearrangement joins TRBV6-2 or TRBV6-3 to TRBJ2-7; 7 nucleotides align to TRBD1. Germline V gene sequence: CDR1 MNHEY, CDR2 SVGEGT. The ends lost 0 bases at V and 3 bases at J; junction bases unmatched: 5. This CDR3 spans 15 amino acids.

Here the CDR3 reads CASSFLAGELGELFF. As DNA, the CDR3 is TGTGCCAGCAGCTTCCTAGCGGGGGAGCTTGGGGAGCTGTTTTTT. The J gene is TRBJ2-2, the V gene TRBV9; 10 positions match TRBD2. The germline V gene encodes CDR1 SGDLS and CDR2 YYNGEE. The length of the CDR3 is 15 residues. J gave up 8 bases and V 4 bases, and 8 bases lay outside the gene matches.

About this clone itself: The same CDR3 can be traced to other DNA sequences in this sample. The DNA of the CDR3 is TGCGCCAGCAGCTTGGGGGGCCAAGGCAATCAGCCCCAGCATTTT. It encodes CASSLGGQGNQPQHF. The chain has TRBV5-1 and TRBJ1-5; TRBD1 might be the D (5 bases). From germline, CDR1 is SGHRS and CDR2 YFSETQ. Trimming removed 0 bases from V and 2 bases from J, with 9 bases in between. CDR3 length: 15 amino acids.